This TCR beta chain was sequenced for a study of blood T cell repertoires in COVID-19. Trimming shortened V by 4 bases and J by 0 bases, and 12 bases separated the two germline ends. Germline V gene data show CDR1 as LNHNV and CDR2 as YYDKDF (reference sequence). The CDR3 is made up of 15 amino acids. Assay used: immunoSEQ multiplex PCR; TCRdb lists only in-frame clones, some missing. The sample has about 220,000 clones; roughly 80% are singletons. The sequencing input was PBMCs or T cells enriched from blood (not recorded which). This TCR was recovered from a woman in her 50s who had been exposed to COVID-19. The chain employs TRBV15 and TRBJ1-1; TRBD1 is a possible D gene (5 bases). CDR3 residues: CATSTRSTVNTEAFF. CDR3 coding DNA: TGTGCCACCAGCACGAGGTCGACAGTGAACACTGAAGCTTTCTTT.